This is a list of T cell receptor beta chains from one sample in a study of vaccination and CD4 T cells after COVID-19. Using its own MiXCR run on the PCR reads, TCRdb lists one record per CDR3 protein. The table lists approximately 21,000 distinct CDR3 sequences, 50% to 60% of them singletons, with over 0.75% in the top ten. The sequenced sample was CD4+ T cells from blood, obtained before SARS-CoV-2 vaccination. Every receptor here comes from a human donor who had recovered from COVID-19. The CDR3 runs from the conserved cysteine through the conserved F or W. Fields, in order: CDR3 length, clone size, J gene, D gene, V gene, CDR3 protein, CDR3 DNA. A D gene is named only where the DNA matches it firmly. Only part of the rows carry a size: once, few, many, or a class if the clone is expanded.

15 | once | TRBJ2-5 | . | TRBV4-1 | CASSHGLGGGETQYF | TGCGCCAGCAGCCATGGGTTAGGGGGAGGAGAGACCCAGTACTTC
14 | once | TRBJ2-2 | . | TRBV10-3 | CAISESQGTGELFF | TGTGCCATCAGTGAGTCTCAAGGAACCGGGGAGCTGTTTTTT
15 | few | TRBJ2-7 | TRBD2 | TRBV24-1 | CATSETSGHSYEQYF | TGTGCCACCTCCGAGACTAGCGGGCACTCCTACGAGCAGTACTTC
14 | . | TRBJ1-2 | . | TRBV6-1 | CASRPSRVPYGYTF | TGTGCCAGCAGACCCTCCAGGGTACCGTATGGCTACACCTTC
14 | few | TRBJ2-3 | TRBD2 | TRBV27 | CASSVAGLRNTQYF | TGTGCCAGCAGCGTAGCGGGATTACGAAATACGCAGTATTTT
13 | few | TRBJ1-3 | . | TRBV7-3 | CASSTRQGNTIYF | TGTGCCAGCAGCACCAGACAGGGAAACACCATATATTTT
15 | . | TRBJ2-3 | . | TRBV6-1 | CASSVPRPVTDTQYF | TGTGCCAGCAGTGTACCACGCCCGGTAACAGATACGCAGTATTTT
15 | . | TRBJ1-6 | . | TRBV27 | CASSWGDYKNSPLHF | TGTGCCAGCAGTTGGGGGGACTATAAGAATTCACCCCTCCACTTT
13 | . | TRBJ2-1 | . | TRBV20-1 | CSARSSPYNEQFF | TGCAGTGCTAGAAGTAGCCCGTACAATGAGCAGTTCTTC
15 | . | TRBJ2-1 | TRBD1 | TRBV24-1 | CATSDRRDRVNEQFF | TGTGCCACCAGTGATCGCCGGGACAGGGTGAATGAGCAGTTCTTC
15 | . | TRBJ2-3 | . | TRBV2 | CASSAIATSTDTQYF | TGTGCCAGCAGTGCGATAGCGACTAGCACAGATACGCAGTATTTT
14 | . | TRBJ1-5 | . | TRBV6-1 | CASTEGRFNQPQHF | TGTGCCAGCACCGAAGGACGGTTCAATCAGCCCCAGCATTTT
13 | few | TRBJ2-5 | . | TRBV7-9 | CASSRAAQETQYF | TGTGCCAGCAGTAGGGCGGCCCAAGAGACCCAGTACTTC
13 | . | TRBJ2-5 | . | TRBV11-3 | CASSVTGSQTQYF | TGTGCCAGCAGCGTTACAGGGTCGCAGACCCAGTACTTC
11 | . | TRBJ2-1 | . | TRBV3-1 | CATTAPGEQFF | TGTGCCACTACGGCGCCAGGTGAGCAGTTCTTC
13 | few | TRBJ1-3 | . | TRBV19 | CASIGGTGNTIYF | TGTGCCAGTATCGGGGGGACCGGCAACACCATATATTTT
13 | few | TRBJ1-1 | . | TRBV6-1 | CASSVTRDLEAFF | TGTGCCAGCAGTGTTACCAGAGACCTTGAAGCTTTCTTT
13 | few | TRBJ2-3 | . | TRBV6-1 | CAIGAGLTDTQYF | TGTGCCATCGGGGCGGGCCTCACAGATACGCAGTATTTT
13 | . | TRBJ2-5 | . | TRBV29-1 | CSVEGVLQETQYF | TGCAGCGTTGAAGGGGTCTTACAAGAGACCCAGTACTTC
14 | . | TRBJ1-2 | TRBD1 | TRBV28 | CASSLSTGNYGYTF | TGTGCCAGCAGTTTGTCGACAGGGAACTATGGCTACACCTTC
13 | few | TRBJ2-2 | . | TRBV27 | CASSSGNTGELFF | TGTGCCAGCAGTTCTGGGAACACCGGGGAGCTGTTTTTT
15 | . | TRBJ2-7 | . | TRBV5-5 | CASTPNRGRFYEQYF | TGTGCCAGCACACCCAATCGGGGGCGATTCTACGAGCAGTACTTC
15 | . | TRBJ1-2 | TRBD1 | TRBV6-1 | CASSESTGGYYGYTF | TGTGCCAGCAGTGAATCGACAGGGGGCTACTATGGCTACACCTTC
21 | . | TRBJ2-3 | TRBD2 | TRBV20-1 | CSARVQGSRTSGRVGTDTQYF | TGCAGTGCTAGAGTACAGGGAAGTCGGACTAGCGGGAGGGTCGGCACAGATACGCAGTATTTT
12 | . | TRBJ1-1 | . | TRBV7-2 | CASSPTNTEAFF | TGTGCCAGCAGCCCGACCAACACTGAAGCTTTCTTT
12 | . | TRBJ2-3 | TRBD2 | TRBV20-1 | CSAKASGDTQYF | TGCAGTGCTAAGGCTAGCGGAGATACGCAGTATTTT
14 | medium-sized | TRBJ1-6 | . | TRBV20-1 | CSAPDRLYNSPLHF | TGCAGTGCTCCAGACCGGTTATATAATTCACCCCTCCACTTT
14 | few | TRBJ2-3 | TRBD2 | TRBV24-1 | CATSGASGTDTQYF | TGTGCCACCAGTGGGGCTAGCGGGACAGATACGCAGTATTTT
14 | . | TRBJ1-2 | . | TRBV7-9 | CASSHQGSDYGYTF | TGTGCCAGCAGCCATCAGGGGTCCGACTATGGCTACACCTTC
15 | . | TRBJ2-3 | TRBD1 | TRBV27 | CASSRWDRGIDTQYF | TGTGCCAGCAGTCGATGGGACAGGGGGATTGATACGCAGTATTTT
20 | few | TRBJ2-6 | TRBD1 | TRBV7-9 | CASTGSVGTGGPSGANVLTF | TGTGCCAGCACTGGATCCGTGGGGACAGGGGGCCCATCTGGGGCCAACGTCCTGACTTTC
13 | few | TRBJ1-1 | . | TRBV6-1 | CASSKLVNTEAFF | TGTGCCAGCAGTAAGCTAGTGAACACTGAAGCTTTCTTT
19 | . | TRBJ1-2 | . | TRBV28 | CASSTTENYPGTFNYGCTF | TGTGCCAGCAGTACCACTGAGAATTACCCAGGGACTTTTAACTATGGCTGCACCTTC
17 | . | TRBJ2-1 | TRBD2 | TRBV7-6 | CASSLDTSGRANNEQFF | TGTGCCAGCAGCTTAGATACTAGCGGGAGGGCCAACAATGAGCAGTTCTTC
15 | . | TRBJ1-5 | . | TRBV20-1 | CSARRPQEGNQPQHF | TGCAGTGCTCGCCGGCCACAGGAGGGGAATCAGCCCCAGCATTTT
14 | . | TRBJ1-6 | . | TRBV28 | CASILGQGDSPLHF | TGTGCCAGCATCCTCGGGCAGGGAGATTCACCCCTCCACTTT
15 | . | TRBJ2-4 | TRBD2 | TRBV12-3/TRBV12-4 | CASSLSAGGPNIQYF | TGTGCCAGCAGTTTGTCAGCGGGAGGGCCCAACATTCAGTACTTC
12 | . | TRBJ2-3 | . | TRBV6-2/TRBV6-3 | CASSYRPDTQYF | TGTGCCAGCAGTTACAGGCCAGATACGCAGTATTTT
16 | . | TRBJ1-1 | TRBD1 | TRBV20-1 | CSARDRLQTGGTEAFF | TGCAGTGCTAGAGATCGGTTACAGACAGGGGGCACTGAAGCTTTCTTT
13 | . | TRBJ2-5 | TRBD1 | TRBV7-3 | CASSRGQGETQYF | TGTGCCAGCAGTCGCGGACAGGGGGAGACCCAGTACTTC
15 | . | TRBJ1-5 | . | TRBV12-3/TRBV12-4 | CASTLQSSSNQPQHF | TGTGCCAGCACCCTGCAGTCCTCCAGCAATCAGCCCCAGCATTTT
13 | once | TRBJ2-3 | . | TRBV10-3 | CAISEWFADTRYF | TGTGCCATCAGTGAGTGGTTTGCAGATACGCGGTATTTT
15 | . | TRBJ2-2 | . | TRBV20-1 | CSAKSGSLITGELFF | TGCAGTGCTAAATCCGGGAGCTTGATCACCGGGGAGCTGTTTTTT